In its sample, the clone carrying this TCR beta chain was seen many times. Via MiXCR, TCRdb re-called the 5' RACE reads, giving one row per CDR3 protein. The sample lists 100,000 to 150,000 distinct CDR3 sequences, around 8.5% occurring once. The data are from a study of CD8 T cells in ankylosing spondylitis. V gave up 6 bases and J gave up 6 bases; unmatched junction bases: 8. Per the germline V gene, CDR1 is DFQATT and CDR2 is SNEGSKA (reference sequence). The CDR3 has 14 residues. The sequence was obtained from a male donor with ankylosing spondylitis or in good health (not recorded which). The source material was blood, either unsorted or a sorted T cell fraction (not recorded which). The chain is built from TRBV20-1 and TRBJ2-1; 10 bases are a match to TRBD2. The CDR3 reads CSALSGRASNEQFF. The CDR3 DNA is TGCAGTGCCCTCAGCGGGAGGGCCTCCAATGAGCAGTTCTTC.